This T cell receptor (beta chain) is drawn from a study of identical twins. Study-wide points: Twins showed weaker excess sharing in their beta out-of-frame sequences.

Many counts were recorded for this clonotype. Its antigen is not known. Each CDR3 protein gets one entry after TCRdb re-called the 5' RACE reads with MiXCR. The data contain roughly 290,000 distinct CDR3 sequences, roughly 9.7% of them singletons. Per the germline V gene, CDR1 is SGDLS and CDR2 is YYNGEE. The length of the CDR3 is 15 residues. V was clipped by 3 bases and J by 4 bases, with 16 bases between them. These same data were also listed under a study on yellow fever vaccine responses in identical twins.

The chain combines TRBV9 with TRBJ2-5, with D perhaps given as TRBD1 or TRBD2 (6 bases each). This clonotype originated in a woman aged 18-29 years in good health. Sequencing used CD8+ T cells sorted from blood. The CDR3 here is CASSGGASRGETQYF. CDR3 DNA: TGTGCCAGCAGCGGGGGGGCGAGCCGGGGAGAGACCCAGTACTTC.